What follows describes a single T cell receptor beta chain. Germline assignment: CDR1 SGHRS and CDR2 YFSETQ. The junction had 3 bases not matched to a gene; V was cut back by 5 bases and J by 5 bases. The CDR3 length is 12 residues. The sample belongs to a study of OX40 agonist ivuxolimab in advanced cancers. Across the study: Every 2 weeks, patients got intravenous ivuxolimab at one of six dose levels (0.01-10 mg/kg).

Here immunoSEQ multiplex PCR was the method, and the copy in TCRdb shows in-frame clones only, minus some. The profile shows tens of thousands of clones, more than 80% of them singletons. The origin of this receptor is an adult with an advanced solid tumor such as melanoma, head and neck, liver or kidney cancer. The gene calls are TRBV5-1 and TRBJ1-1, with 7 positions matching TRBD1. Sequencing used CD4+ or CD8+ T cells sorted from blood, obtained in a trial of the OX40 agonist ivuxolimab. The CDR3 region has the DNA TGCGCCAGCAGAACACAGGGGACTGAAGCTTTCTTT. Amino acid sequence: CASRTQGTEAFF.